This record concerns one T cell receptor (beta chain) sequence. Its antigen remains unidentified. Authors' analysis steps: Filtering was not the same, since immunoSEQ gave junction-only sequences without quality scores. Sequencing was performed with immunoSEQ multiplex PCR; in TCRdb, only in-frame clones are kept and a portion is missing. V, J and clone size derive from that table, while D and trimming were established from the DNA sequence. The sample holds a few million clones, around nine tenths seen once. Trimming removed 5 bases from V and 5 bases from J, with 8 bases in between. Germline loops: CDR1 SGHNT, CDR2 YENEEA. The CDR3 contains 12 residues. Each donor was a Caucasian adult residing in Nashville, Tennessee. These data originate in a study of shared clonotypes between healthy human individuals. Overall study findings and caveats: Researchers sampled blood only, noting tissue repertoires likely differ. The small donor group covered limited genetic and exposure diversity.

V gene TRBV11-3 combines with J gene TRBJ2-3, with a weak D call TRBD2 (5 bases). Sequenced material: naive CD4+ T cells sorted from blood. Subset in this sample: CD45RA+ positively selected. The sequence derives from a man aged 18 to 29 in good health. CDR3 protein: CASSRREDTQYF. In DNA form, the CDR3 reads TGTGCCAGCAGCCGCCGGGAAGATACGCAGTATTTT. Looking up the rest from reference TRBV11-3 and TRBJ2-3 gives the full variable domain: EAGVVQSPRYKIIEKKQPVAFWCNPISGHNTLYWYLQNLGQGPELLIRYENEEAVDDSQLPKDRFSAERLKGVDSTLKIQPAELGDSAVYLCASSRREDTQYFGPGTRLTVL.